Here is one T cell receptor beta chain with its context. The CDR3 is 15 amino acids. CDR1 is SEHNR and CDR2 is FQNEAQ in the germline V gene (reference sequence). V lost 2 bases and J 2 bases, leaving 13 bases between the germline ends. The sample belongs to a study of glioma-infiltrating T cells. TCR alpha and beta CDR3 regions were amplified from RNA using iRepertoire nested multiplex PCR. TCRdb fed the multiplex PCR reads into MiXCR, producing one record per CDR3 protein. Among 160,000 or so distinct CDR3 sequences listed, more than 35% were seen once. Sequencing was carried out using glioma tissue, nonneoplastic brain tissue, or PBMCs (not recorded which). This chain joins TRBV7-9 and TRBJ2-7, with no clear D. The TCR originated in a human donor with low-grade glioma or glioblastoma, undergoing nonglioma brain surgery, or in good health (not recorded which). Here the CDR3 DNA reads TGTGCCAGCAGCTTATGGGCAGAAGATCCCTACGAGCAGTACTTC. Amino acids: CASSLWAEDPYEQYF.